The sequence of this T cell receptor beta chain was determined in a study of T cell changes during pregnancy in multiple sclerosis. Assay: immunoSEQ multiplex PCR; the TCRdb copy retains only in-frame clones and omits some. The sample has roughly 80,000 clones; about 91% are singletons. The CDR3 has 15 residues. V is TRBV21-1 and J is TRBJ1-1. TRBV21-1 is listed as a pseudogene. This receptor was taken from a female donor with multiple sclerosis, enrolled in a pregnancy study. The sample was peripheral blood, taken before pregnancy. The CDR3 reads CASSTKPCGETEAFF. The CDR3 region has the DNA TGTGCCAGCAGCACCAAACCATGCGGGGAGACTGAAGCTTTCTTT.